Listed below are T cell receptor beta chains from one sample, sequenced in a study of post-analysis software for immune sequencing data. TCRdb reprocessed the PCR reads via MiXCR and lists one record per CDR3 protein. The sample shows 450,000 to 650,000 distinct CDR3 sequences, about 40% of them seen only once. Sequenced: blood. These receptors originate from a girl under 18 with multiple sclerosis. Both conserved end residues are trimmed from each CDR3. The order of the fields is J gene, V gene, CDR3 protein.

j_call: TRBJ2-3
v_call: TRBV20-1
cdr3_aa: SARDDRGGDTQY

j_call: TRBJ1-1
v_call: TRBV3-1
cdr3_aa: ASNTDSRGTEAF

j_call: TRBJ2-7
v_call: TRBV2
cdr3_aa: ASSRGRESYEQY

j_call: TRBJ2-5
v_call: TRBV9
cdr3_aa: ASSVDAGNQETQY

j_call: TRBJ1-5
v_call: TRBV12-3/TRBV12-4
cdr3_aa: ASSLGQGWGQPQH

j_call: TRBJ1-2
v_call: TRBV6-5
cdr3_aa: ASSSGTGLQGYT

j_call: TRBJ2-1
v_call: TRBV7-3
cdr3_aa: ASSLIGGADNEQF

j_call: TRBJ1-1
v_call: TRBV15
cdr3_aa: ATSRALQAARPNTEAF

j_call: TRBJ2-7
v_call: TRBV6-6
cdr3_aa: ASGVREQY

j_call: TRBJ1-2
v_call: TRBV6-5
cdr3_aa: ASSYSGGSYGYT

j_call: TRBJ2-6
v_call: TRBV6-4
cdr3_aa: ASSDNSGANVLT

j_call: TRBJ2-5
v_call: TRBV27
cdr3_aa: ASRTWTSGRINEQY

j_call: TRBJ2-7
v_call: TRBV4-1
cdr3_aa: ASSPQLASGGQGYEQY

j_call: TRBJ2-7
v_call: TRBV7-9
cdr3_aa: ASSSVSYELY